The rows below give T cell receptor beta chains drawn from one sample of a study of blood T cell repertoires in COVID-19. TCRdb keeps only in-frame clones here, not all; method: immunoSEQ multiplex PCR. The table lists about 220,000 clones, over 65% of them singletons. The sample was PBMCs or T cells enriched from blood (not recorded which). The receptor set was obtained from a woman aged 60 to 75 who had recovered from COVID-19. The CDR3 runs from the conserved cysteine through the conserved F or W. A D gene is named only where the DNA matches it firmly. The listing skips clone size in some rows; elsewhere it reads once, few, many or a size class.

clone_size: NA
j_call: TRBJ2-1
v_call: TRBV19
d_call: NA
cdr3_nt: TGTGCCAGTACGGTACGCGGTTCCCACAATGAGCAGTTCTTC
cdr3_aa: CASTVRGSHNEQFF

clone_size: NA
j_call: TRBJ1-4
v_call: TRBV18
d_call: NA
cdr3_nt: TGTGCCAGCTCACGTCTTGGGCCTCCTAATGAAAAACTGTTTTTT
cdr3_aa: CASSRLGPPNEKLFF

clone_size: NA
j_call: TRBJ2-1
v_call: TRBV5-1
d_call: TRBD2
cdr3_nt: TGCGCCAGCAGCTTGGGGGGACTAGCGGGACACAATGAGCAGTTCTTC
cdr3_aa: CASSLGGLAGHNEQFF

clone_size: NA
j_call: TRBJ1-2
v_call: TRBV3-1/TRBV3-2
d_call: TRBD1
cdr3_nt: TGTGCCAGCAGCACTGGGACAGTATTTTATGGCTACACCTTC
cdr3_aa: CASSTGTVFYGYTF

clone_size: NA
j_call: TRBJ1-2
v_call: TRBV18
d_call: TRBD1
cdr3_nt: TGTGCCAGCTCACCTGGACAGGGGGCGCAAACCTATGGCTACACCTTC
cdr3_aa: CASSPGQGAQTYGYTF

clone_size: NA
j_call: TRBJ1-2
v_call: TRBV6-5
d_call: NA
cdr3_nt: TGTGCCAGCAGAAAGGATCCAGGGTACTACGGCTACACCTTC
cdr3_aa: CASRKDPGYYGYTF

clone_size: once
j_call: TRBJ1-4
v_call: TRBV10-3
d_call: TRBD1
cdr3_nt: TGTGCCATCAGTGAGTCGCTCGGGACAGTTGGGGAAAAACTGTTTTTT
cdr3_aa: CAISESLGTVGEKLFF

clone_size: NA
j_call: TRBJ2-1
v_call: TRBV7-2
d_call: NA
cdr3_nt: TGTGCCAGCAGCGGGCAGGGCTCAATAGCAATGAGTGGGCAGTTCTTC
cdr3_aa: CASSGQGSIAMSGQFF

clone_size: NA
j_call: TRBJ1-6
v_call: TRBV7-9
d_call: NA
cdr3_nt: TGTGCCAGCAGCCCCGGCGACATCTCGTTAACCCTCCACTTT
cdr3_aa: CASSPGDISLTLHF

clone_size: NA
j_call: TRBJ1-3
v_call: TRBV6-6
d_call: NA
cdr3_nt: TGTGCCAGCAGTTACGGCGGCGGATCCTCTGGAAACACCATATATTTT
cdr3_aa: CASSYGGGSSGNTIYF

clone_size: few
j_call: TRBJ1-2
v_call: TRBV3-1/TRBV3-2
d_call: NA
cdr3_nt: TGTGCCAGCAGCCAAGAGTGGGACTCTGGCTACACCTTC
cdr3_aa: CASSQEWDSGYTF

clone_size: NA
j_call: TRBJ2-2
v_call: TRBV27
d_call: TRBD1
cdr3_nt: TGTGCCAGCAGTGGGACAGGGGGGTGGACCGGGGAGCTGTTTTTT
cdr3_aa: CASSGTGGWTGELFF

clone_size: NA
j_call: TRBJ2-1
v_call: TRBV7-6
d_call: NA
cdr3_nt: TGTGCCAGCAGCCCCGGGACAATTGCCTACAATGAGCAGTTCTTC
cdr3_aa: CASSPGTIAYNEQFF

clone_size: NA
j_call: TRBJ1-1
v_call: TRBV20-1
d_call: NA
cdr3_nt: TGCAGCACCCTCGGGAACACTGAAGCTTTCTTT
cdr3_aa: CSTLGNTEAFF

clone_size: once
j_call: TRBJ1-1
v_call: TRBV29-1
d_call: TRBD1
cdr3_nt: TGCAGCGTTGATCAGAGGGACAGGTTGTACACTGAAGCTTTCTTT
cdr3_aa: CSVDQRDRLYTEAFF

clone_size: NA
j_call: TRBJ1-1
v_call: TRBV18
d_call: NA
cdr3_nt: TGTGCCAGCTCACCACTACTAGGGAACACTGAAGCTTTCTTT
cdr3_aa: CASSPLLGNTEAFF

clone_size: NA
j_call: TRBJ1-4
v_call: TRBV5-1
d_call: NA
cdr3_nt: TGCGCCAGCAGCCTTTCTACAGGGCATGAAAAACTGTTTTTT
cdr3_aa: CASSLSTGHEKLFF

clone_size: few
j_call: TRBJ1-2
v_call: TRBV6-1
d_call: NA
cdr3_nt: TGTGCCAGCAGTGAAAGGAAAGTGGGAGCCCTACGGGGCTACACCTTC
cdr3_aa: CASSERKVGALRGYTF

clone_size: NA
j_call: TRBJ1-1
v_call: TRBV6-4
d_call: NA
cdr3_nt: TGTGCCAGCAGTAGGGGCAGGAACACTGAAGCTTTCTTT
cdr3_aa: CASSRGRNTEAFF

clone_size: NA
j_call: TRBJ2-7
v_call: TRBV7-9
d_call: NA
cdr3_nt: TGTGCCAGCAGCTTCGGGGTAGGCCTCCCCTACGAGCAGTACTTC
cdr3_aa: CASSFGVGLPYEQYF

clone_size: NA
j_call: TRBJ1-1
v_call: TRBV20-1
d_call: NA
cdr3_nt: TGCAGTGCTACACAGAACACTGAAGCTTTCTTT
cdr3_aa: CSATQNTEAFF

clone_size: NA
j_call: TRBJ1-2
v_call: TRBV6-5
d_call: NA
cdr3_nt: TGTGCCAGCAGGGCCGTAGACAGCCTTAACTATGGCTACACCTTC
cdr3_aa: CASRAVDSLNYGYTF

clone_size: NA
j_call: TRBJ1-1
v_call: TRBV10-2
d_call: NA
cdr3_nt: TGCGCCAGCAAGGGGGTAAGGAACACTGAAGCTTTCTTT
cdr3_aa: CASKGVRNTEAFF

clone_size: NA
j_call: TRBJ2-1
v_call: TRBV7-8
d_call: TRBD2
cdr3_nt: TGTGCCAGCAGCTTAGGTGGACTAGCGGTATTCCGCTCCTACAATGAGCAGTTCTTC
cdr3_aa: CASSLGGLAVFRSYNEQFF

clone_size: NA
j_call: TRBJ2-2
v_call: TRBV10-1
d_call: NA
cdr3_nt: TGCGCCAGCAGTGTTAGCGGCCCGAACACCGGGGAGCTGTTTTTT
cdr3_aa: CASSVSGPNTGELFF

clone_size: NA
j_call: TRBJ2-7
v_call: TRBV7-2
d_call: NA
cdr3_nt: TGTGCCAGCAGCTTAGTTACAGGGAACTCCTACGAGCAGTACTTC
cdr3_aa: CASSLVTGNSYEQYF

clone_size: once
j_call: TRBJ1-2
v_call: TRBV12-3/TRBV12-4
d_call: TRBD1
cdr3_nt: TGTGCCAGCAGTCGGACAGGGTATGGCTACACCTTC
cdr3_aa: CASSRTGYGYTF

clone_size: NA
j_call: TRBJ1-4
v_call: TRBV15
d_call: NA
cdr3_nt: TGTGCCACCAGCAGGACCCTGGGAGAAGTAGGGAAACTGTTTTTT
cdr3_aa: CATSRTLGEVGKLFF

clone_size: few
j_call: TRBJ1-1
v_call: TRBV7-2
d_call: NA
cdr3_nt: TGTGCCAGTCAACTCCCCCACACTGAAGCTTTCTTT
cdr3_aa: CASQLPHTEAFF

clone_size: NA
j_call: TRBJ2-3
v_call: TRBV9
d_call: NA
cdr3_nt: TGTGCCAGCAGCCCCGGGACAACCCCCACAGATACGCAGTATTTT
cdr3_aa: CASSPGTTPTDTQYF

clone_size: NA
j_call: TRBJ1-1
v_call: TRBV25-1
d_call: TRBD1
cdr3_nt: TGTGCCAGCAGCGCTACAGGGGCGAGGGCTGAAGCTTTCTTT
cdr3_aa: CASSATGARAEAFF

clone_size: NA
j_call: TRBJ1-6
v_call: TRBV5-4
d_call: NA
cdr3_nt: TGTGCCAGCAGCTCCAAAACGCCGGGGGAAAATTCACCCCTCCACTTT
cdr3_aa: CASSSKTPGENSPLHF

clone_size: NA
j_call: TRBJ2-3
v_call: TRBV5-4
d_call: TRBD1
cdr3_nt: TGTGCCAGCAGCTCACAGGGGGCTAGCACAGATACGCAGTATTTT
cdr3_aa: CASSSQGASTDTQYF

clone_size: once
j_call: TRBJ2-1
v_call: TRBV9
d_call: TRBD2
cdr3_nt: TGTGCCAGCAGCGTAGGTAGCGGGATGAGCTCCTACAATGAGCAGTTCTTC
cdr3_aa: CASSVGSGMSSYNEQFF

clone_size: NA
j_call: TRBJ1-2
v_call: TRBV7-9
d_call: NA
cdr3_nt: TGTGCCAGCAGCTTAAGACAGGAGTATAACTATGGCTACACCTTC
cdr3_aa: CASSLRQEYNYGYTF